A selection of T cell receptor beta chains follows, all from one sample in a study of human T cells and chemical hapten exposure. TCRdb passed the RACE reads through MiXCR, listing each CDR3 protein once. Counted here are around 260,000 distinct CDR3 sequences, approximately 8.6% occurring once; the ten biggest clones make up under 2.5%. The sequencing here drew on whole blood, taken in connection with sensitization to the hapten diphenylcyclopropenone (DPC). The source of these receptors is a woman in her forties with alopecia areata. Some clones in this sample may be carry-over from other donors' samples. The CDR3 runs from the conserved cysteine through the conserved F or W. Each record gives: clone size, V gene, J gene, D gene, CDR3 protein, CDR3 DNA. A D gene is named only where the DNA matches it firmly. Clone size appears in some rows only: once, few, many, or a class for an expanded clone.

many	TRBV7-2	TRBJ2-3	.	CASSTPIQDTQYF	TGTGCCAGCAGCACCCCTATCCAAGATACGCAGTATTTT
few	TRBV6-1	TRBJ1-5	.	CASSEAGNAHQPQHF	TGTGCCAGCAGTGAAGCTGGAAATGCCCATCAGCCCCAGCATTTT
.	TRBV7-2	TRBJ2-1	.	CASSQLMIYNEQFF	TGTGCCAGCAGTCAACTCATGATTTACAATGAGCAGTTCTTC
.	TRBV5-1	TRBJ2-3	TRBD1	CASSLADRAETDTQYF	TGCGCCAGCAGCTTGGCCGACAGGGCGGAGACAGATACGCAGTATTTT
many	TRBV20-1	TRBJ1-6	TRBD1	CSASWTGGNYNSPLHF	TGCAGTGCTAGCTGGACAGGGGGGAACTATAATTCACCCCTCCACTTT
many	TRBV7-9	TRBJ1-3	.	CASSSIYSGNTIYF	TGTGCCAGCAGCTCGATCTACTCTGGAAACACCATATATTTT
many	TRBV6-5	TRBJ2-1	TRBD2	CATLGEGNTYNEQFF	TGTGCCACGCTAGGGGAGGGGAATACCTACAATGAGCAGTTCTTC
few	TRBV5-6	TRBJ1-5	.	CASSLLGSNQPQHF	TGTGCCAGCAGCTTGTTGGGGAGCAATCAGCCCCAGCATTTT
.	TRBV4-1	TRBJ2-1	.	CASSLGTYNEQFF	TGCGCCAGCAGCCTAGGCACCTACAATGAGCAGTTCTTC
.	TRBV28	TRBJ2-1	TRBD2	CASSFLLAGGPYNEQFF	TGTGCCAGCAGTTTTCTGTTAGCGGGAGGGCCATACAATGAGCAGTTCTTC
few	TRBV4-1	TRBJ1-2	.	CASSQDLRQVGYTF	TGCGCCAGCAGCCAAGATTTAAGACAGGTCGGCTACACCTTC
.	TRBV6-1	TRBJ1-5	TRBD1	CASRGDRGLWQPQHF	TGTGCCAGCAGGGGGGACAGGGGCTTGTGGCAGCCCCAGCATTTT
.	TRBV20-1	TRBJ2-1	.	CSAQTSPYNEQFF	TGCAGTGCCCAGACTAGTCCCTACAATGAGCAGTTCTTC
few	TRBV2	TRBJ1-1	.	CASSDQGNTEAFF	TGTGCCAGCAGTGATCAAGGGAACACTGAAGCTTTCTTT
.	TRBV7-8	TRBJ2-3	.	CASSLGDGTDTQYF	TGTGCCAGCAGCTTAGGTGACGGAACAGATACGCAGTATTTT
few	TRBV20-1	TRBJ2-7	.	CSARAALAEVASYEQYF	TGCAGTGCGAGAGCGGCATTAGCGGAGGTCGCCTCCTACGAGCAGTACTTC
.	TRBV5-6	TRBJ1-5	.	CASSLFWDGNQPQHF	TGTGCCAGCAGCTTATTTTGGGACGGTAATCAGCCCCAGCATTTT
many	TRBV28	TRBJ1-6	.	CASSPAGRGNSPLHF	TGTGCCAGCAGTCCCGCCGGGAGGGGCAATTCACCCCTCCACTTT
.	TRBV28	TRBJ1-1	.	CASSPRFRNTEAFF	TGTGCCAGCAGTCCACGCTTTCGGAACACTGAAGCTTTCTTT
few	TRBV6-2/TRBV6-3	TRBJ1-5	TRBD1	CASRTDRGGQPQHF	TGTGCCAGCAGAACAGACAGGGGGGGTCAGCCCCAGCATTTT
.	TRBV5-1	TRBJ1-6	.	CASSGGIRSPLSF	TGCGCCAGCAGCGGGGGAATTCGATCACCCCTCTCCTTT
few	TRBV7-9	TRBJ2-1	TRBD2	CASSLGGIDEQFF	TGTGCCAGCAGCTTGGGGGGGATTGATGAGCAGTTCTTC
.	TRBV6-5	TRBJ2-7	.	CASSGGSSYEQYF	TGTGCCAGCAGTGGGGGTTCCTCCTACGAGCAGTACTTC
few	TRBV7-6	TRBJ2-3	TRBD2	CASSLVASGRATSTDTQYF	TGTGCCAGCAGCTTAGTGGCTAGCGGGAGGGCCACTAGCACAGATACGCAGTATTTT
few	TRBV29-1	TRBJ2-1	TRBD2	CSSRLAGAPGRSYNEQFF	TGCAGCTCAAGACTAGCGGGAGCTCCGGGAAGATCCTACAATGAGCAGTTCTTC
.	TRBV2	TRBJ1-1	.	CASGVTENTEAFF	TGTGCCAGCGGAGTAACGGAGAACACTGAAGCTTTCTTT
many	TRBV10-3	TRBJ2-5	TRBD1	CAIGTDIQETQYF	TGTGCCATAGGGACAGATATACAAGAGACCCAGTACTTC
few	TRBV20-1	TRBJ2-7	.	CSASVNRLYEQYF	TGCAGTGCTAGTGTTAACAGGCTGTACGAGCAGTACTTC
many	TRBV18	TRBJ1-1	.	CASSRSNRATNTEAFF	TGTGCCAGCTCACGTTCCAACAGGGCTACGAACACTGAAGCTTTCTTT
.	TRBV27	TRBJ2-3	TRBD2	CASSSGLAGADTQYF	TGTGCCAGCAGTTCGGGCCTAGCGGGAGCGGATACGCAGTATTTT
few	TRBV7-9	TRBJ2-7	TRBD2	CASIGSSGKPPFYEQYF	TGTGCCAGCATAGGTTCTAGCGGGAAGCCTCCCTTCTACGAGCAGTACTTC
.	TRBV6-2/TRBV6-3	TRBJ1-2	.	CVSSLQGYGYTF	TGTGTCAGCAGTTTGCAAGGGTATGGCTACACCTTC
many	TRBV5-1	TRBJ2-3	.	CASSLGVGPTDTQYF	TGCGCCAGCAGCTTGGGAGTGGGACCCACAGATACGCAGTATTTT
.	TRBV5-1	TRBJ1-2	.	CASSKETYGYTF	TGCGCCAGCAGCAAGGAGACGTATGGCTACACCTTC
.	TRBV6-6	TRBJ2-1	.	CASSSLRGTRGNEQFF	TGTGCCAGCAGCTCCCTAAGGGGGACCAGGGGCAATGAGCAGTTCTTC
few	TRBV12-3/TRBV12-4	TRBJ2-1	TRBD2	CASSHGGNEQFF	TGTGCCAGCAGCCACGGGGGGAATGAGCAGTTCTTC
.	TRBV6-2/TRBV6-3	TRBJ2-7	.	CASKSRDFYYEQYF	TGTGCCAGCAAATCCAGGGACTTCTACTACGAGCAGTACTTC
few	TRBV20-1	TRBJ2-7	TRBD1	CSAGDRGAYEQYF	TGCAGTGCTGGAGACAGGGGCGCCTACGAGCAGTACTTC
few	TRBV20-1	TRBJ1-6	.	CSASEGRIGYSPLHF	TGCAGTGCTAGTGAAGGACGCATAGGCTATTCACCCCTCCACTTT
few	TRBV29-1	TRBJ2-7	TRBD2	CSAQASGSYEQYF	TGCAGCGCCCAAGCTAGCGGATCCTACGAGCAGTACTTC
.	TRBV6-2/TRBV6-3	TRBJ1-1	.	CASSNGREAFF	TGTGCCAGCAGTAATGGGCGGGAAGCTTTCTTT
many	TRBV7-2	TRBJ2-3	.	CASSSVFATQYF	TGTGCCAGCAGCTCCGTTTTTGCCACGCAGTATTTT
few	TRBV20-1	TRBJ2-7	.	CSAVNIYEQYF	TGCAGTGCCGTCAATATCTACGAGCAGTACTTC